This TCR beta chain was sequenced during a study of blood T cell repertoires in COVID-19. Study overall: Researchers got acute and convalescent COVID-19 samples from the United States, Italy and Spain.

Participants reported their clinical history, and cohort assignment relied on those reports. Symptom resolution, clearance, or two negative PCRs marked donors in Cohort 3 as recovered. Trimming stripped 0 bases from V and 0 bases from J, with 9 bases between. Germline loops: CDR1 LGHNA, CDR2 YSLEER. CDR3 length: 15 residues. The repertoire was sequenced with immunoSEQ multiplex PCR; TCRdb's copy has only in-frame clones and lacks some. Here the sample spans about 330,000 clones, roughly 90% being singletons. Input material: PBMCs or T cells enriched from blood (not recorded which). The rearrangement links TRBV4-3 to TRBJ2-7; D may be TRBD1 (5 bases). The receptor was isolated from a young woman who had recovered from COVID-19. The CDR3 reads CASSQEETVSYEQYF. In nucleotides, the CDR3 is TGCGCCAGCAGCCAAGAAGAGACAGTCTCCTACGAGCAGTACTTC.